Listed here are 15 T cell receptor beta chains from one sample, sequenced in a study of identical twins. Each CDR3 protein is one row after TCRdb ran MiXCR on the 5' RACE reads. The data show some 460,000 distinct CDR3 sequences, 14% seen once. These records were also assigned to another study, of yellow fever vaccine responses in identical twins.

The sample comprised CD4+ T cells sorted from blood. Every receptor here comes from a woman aged 18-29 years in good health.

This clonotype appeared many times. V and J are TRBV24-1 and TRBJ2-1; D not resolved. The V gene lost 3 bases and the J gene lost 0 bases, with 11 bases spanning the gap. The CDR3 consists of 16 residues. Germline CDR1 KGHDR, CDR2 SFDVKD. As DNA, the CDR3 is TGTGCCACCAGTGATGCAACTGCGAGCTCCTACAATGAGCAGTTCTTC. Amino acids: CATSDATASSYNEQFF.

This clonotype was seen only a few times. The rearrangement links TRBV24-1 to TRBJ2-2, with D hard to call. V was trimmed by 7 bases and J by 1 base, leaving 6 bases between them. CDR3 length: 13 residues. Germline CDR1 reads KGHDR; CDR2 reads SFDVKD. The CDR3: CATSSRNTGELFF. CDR3 nucleotide sequence: TGTGCCACCAGCTCACGGAACACCGGGGAGCTGTTTTTT.

This clonotype was seen a handful of times. The CDR3 loop is CASSLVPGLGLYEQYF. In nucleotides, the CDR3 is TGCGCCAGCAGCTTGGTCCCGGGACTAGGACTATACGAGCAGTACTTC. The rearrangement joins TRBV5-1 to TRBJ2-7; 8 positions match TRBD2. The CDR3 is made up of 16 amino acids. V gave up 0 bases and J gave up 4 bases; unmatched junction bases: 9. Germline values: CDR1 SGHRS, CDR2 YFSETQ.

The chain's CDR3 is CASSFLQGPPSTDTQYF. In nucleotides, the CDR3 is TGTGCCAGCAGCTTCCTGCAGGGGCCACCTAGCACAGATACGCAGTATTTT. V is TRBV7-9 and J is TRBJ2-3; possibly TRBD1 for D (6 bases). This CDR3 region has 17 residues. Between the trimmed V and J ends, which lost 3 bases and 0 bases, there was a span of 16 bases. Germline lookup yields CDR1 SEHNR and CDR2 FQNEAQ (reference sequence).

The rearrangement uses TRBV7-3 and TRBJ2-1; TRBD2 matches at 13 bases. The CDR3 sequence is 17 residues long. Germline loops: CDR1 SGHTA, CDR2 FQGTGA. V shed 5 bases, J shed 6 bases, and the junction held 10 bases outside the gene matches. Here the CDR3 DNA reads TGTGCCAGCAGCGCTACTAGCGGGGGGGCCGTTGGCAATGAGCAGTTCTTC. It codes for CASSATSGGAVGNEQFF.

The chain links TRBV27 to TRBJ2-7, with D perhaps matching TRBD1 (6 bases). The CDR3 runs to 17 residues. The V gene's germline CDR1 is MNHEY and CDR2 SMNVEV (reference sequence). V was trimmed by 1 base and J by 3 bases, leaving 19 bases between them. CDR3 sequence (DNA): TGTGCCAGCAGTTTATTTCCCCAACAGGGAGTGAGCTACGAGCAGTACTTC. Translation gives CASSLFPQQGVSYEQYF.

This clonotype was picked up many times. The chain is built from TRBV7-2 and TRBJ2-1; D gene uncertain. CDR1 and CDR2 from the germline V gene are SGHTA and FQGNSA. The V and J ends lost 5 bases and 0 bases respectively, with 14 bases between them. The CDR3 is 16 residues long. The CDR3 loop is CASSPLWAFSYNEQFF. The CDR3 DNA sequence: TGTGCCAGCAGCCCCCTGTGGGCCTTCTCCTACAATGAGCAGTTCTTC.

This clonotype was detected only a few times. This rearrangement joins TRBV5-1 to TRBJ2-5, with D possibly matching TRBD2 (7 bases). Between the trimmed V and J ends, which lost 7 bases and 3 bases, there was a span of 19 bases. CDR1 and CDR2 (germline): SGHRS, YFSETQ. The CDR3 is 15 residues long. CDR3: CASGDRGGLEETQYF. CDR3 nucleotides: TGCGCCAGCGGAGACCGCGGGGGCCTAGAAGAGACCCAGTACTTC.

CDR3 bases: TGTGCCAGCAGCCTACCCGCCCACACCGGGGAGCTGTTTTTT. Amino acids: CASSLPAHTGELFF. This chain uses TRBV6-2 or TRBV6-3 with TRBJ2-2; D is ambiguous. The V end was cut by 6 bases, the J end by 3 bases, with 11 bases between. Looked up from germline, CDR1 is MNHEY and CDR2 is SVGEGT. CDR3 length: 14 amino acids.

This clonotype has more than one count but fewer than ten. V is TRBV20-1 and J is TRBJ2-3; D uncertain. Germline CDR1 is DFQATT and CDR2 is SNEGSKA (reference sequence). V lost 3 bases and J 2 bases, leaving 6 bases between the germline ends. This CDR3 has 12 amino acids. The CDR3 sequence: CSASKVTDTQYF. In DNA form, the CDR3 reads TGCAGTGCTAGTAAGGTCACAGATACGCAGTATTTT.

The V gene is TRBV7-9, the J gene TRBJ2-7; 7 nucleotides line up with TRBD1. V lost 5 bases and J lost 8; bases outside the gene matches: 6. Germline V gene data show CDR1 as SEHNR and CDR2 as FQNEAQ (reference sequence). This CDR3 region has 12 residues. As DNA, the CDR3 is TGTGCCAGCAGCACGCGACAGGGCCAGCAGTACTTC. Translating it yields CASSTRQGQQYF.

Concerning this clonotype itself: The junction differs from germline at one of its ends, possibly a read error. The chain links TRBV12-3 or TRBV12-4 to TRBJ2-5, with 10 bases lining up with TRBD2. The CDR3 runs 18 residues. CDR3 nucleotide sequence: TGTGCCTGCAGCCCCGGGACTAGCGCCTTAAAAGGGGAAGAGACCCAGTACTTC. Amino acids: CACSPGTSALKGEETQYF.

The chain links TRBV27 to TRBJ2-3; D is unresolved. CDR3 length: 15 amino acids. V dropped 2 bases and J dropped 2 bases, with 11 bases sitting between them. From germline, CDR1 is MNHEY and CDR2 SMNVEV (reference sequence). The CDR3 sequence is CASSLVAGITDTQYF. The DNA of the CDR3 is TGTGCCAGCAGTTTAGTCGCCGGAATCACAGATACGCAGTATTTT.

This clonotype is a singleton in its sample. Sequence at one end of the junction differs from germline and may be a read error. The chain has TRBV27 and TRBJ2-2, with D possibly being TRBD2 (5 bases). The CDR3 has 15 amino acids. In germline, CDR1 is MNHEY, CDR2 SMNVEV (reference sequence). The CDR3 is CASSLRASLTGEPFF. Written as DNA, the CDR3 is TGTGCCAGCAGTTTACGGGCTAGTTTAACCGGGGAGCCGTTTTTT.

This rearrangement joins TRBV5-1 to TRBJ1-4; TRBD1 is a possible D gene (5 bases). Germline-derived CDR1 and CDR2 are SGHRS and YFSETQ. The CDR3 length is 16 residues. V dropped 0 bases and J dropped 0 bases, with 9 bases sitting between them. CDR3 DNA: TGCGCCAGCAGCTTGGTTCCGGGGGCAACTAATGAAAAACTGTTTTTT. This encodes CASSLVPGATNEKLFF.